This TCR beta chain was identified during a study of CD8 T cells in ankylosing spondylitis. Per the germline V gene, CDR1 is SGHRS and CDR2 is YFSETQ. The CDR3 contains 15 residues. Trimming removed 5 bases from V and 4 bases from J; junction bases left unmatched: 9. This clonotype was counted at least ten times. Its specificity is unknown. The study, taken as a whole, reports: What appeared characteristic of ankylosing spondylitis blood was a TCR beta motif of several highly homologous variants.

The authors made TCR beta libraries by quantitative 5'-RACE with molecular barcodes. TCRdb analysed the 5' RACE reads with MiXCR anew, one entry per CDR3 protein. The sample contains about 240,000 distinct CDR3 sequences, about 11% of which appear only once. Sample: blood, either unsorted or a sorted T cell fraction (not recorded which). The sequence came from a male donor with ankylosing spondylitis or in good health (not recorded which). This rearrangement joins TRBV5-1 to TRBJ2-1; 7 bases match TRBD1. CDR3 residues: CASSLVGQMYNEQFF. CDR3 nucleotide sequence: TGCGCCAGCAGTCTGGTGGGACAGATGTACAATGAGCAGTTCTTC.